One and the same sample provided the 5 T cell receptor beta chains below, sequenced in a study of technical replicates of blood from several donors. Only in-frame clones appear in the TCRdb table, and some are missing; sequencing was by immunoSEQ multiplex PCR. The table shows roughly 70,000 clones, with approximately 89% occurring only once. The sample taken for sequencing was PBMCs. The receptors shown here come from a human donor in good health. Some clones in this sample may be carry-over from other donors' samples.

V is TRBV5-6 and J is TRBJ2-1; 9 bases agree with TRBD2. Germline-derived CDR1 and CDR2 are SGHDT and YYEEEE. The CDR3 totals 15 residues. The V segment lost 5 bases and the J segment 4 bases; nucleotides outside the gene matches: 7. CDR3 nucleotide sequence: TGTGCCAGCAGTTCCCTGACTAGCGGTTACAATGAGCAGTTCTTC. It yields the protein CASSSLTSGYNEQFF.

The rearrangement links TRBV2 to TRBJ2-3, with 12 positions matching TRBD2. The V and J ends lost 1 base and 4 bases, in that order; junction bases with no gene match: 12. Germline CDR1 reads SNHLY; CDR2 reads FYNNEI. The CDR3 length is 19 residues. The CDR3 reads CASSEGSPLAGGRPDTQYF. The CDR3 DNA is TGTGCCAGCAGTGAAGGATCCCCCCTAGCGGGGGGGCGGCCAGATACGCAGTATTTT.

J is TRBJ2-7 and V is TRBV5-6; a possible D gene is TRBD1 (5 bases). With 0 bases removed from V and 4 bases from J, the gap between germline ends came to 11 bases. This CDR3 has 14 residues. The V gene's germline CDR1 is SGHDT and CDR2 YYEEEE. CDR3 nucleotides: TGTGCCAGCAGCTTGGCGCAGGGCGTGTACGAGCAGTACTTC. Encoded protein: CASSLAQGVYEQYF.

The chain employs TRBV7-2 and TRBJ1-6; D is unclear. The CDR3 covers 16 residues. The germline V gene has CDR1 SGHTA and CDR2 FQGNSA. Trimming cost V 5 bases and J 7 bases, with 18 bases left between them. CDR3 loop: CASSPQGRVRNSPLHF. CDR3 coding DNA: TGTGCCAGCAGCCCACAAGGGCGGGTGCGGAATTCACCCCTCCACTTT.

The CDR3 loop is CASSLLPGRQETQYF. The CDR3 region has the DNA TGTGCCAGCAGCTTACTCCCAGGGAGGCAAGAGACCCAGTACTTC. The chain uses TRBV7-6 and TRBJ2-5; D possibly corresponds to TRBD2 (6 bases). Germline V CDR1 and CDR2: SGHVS, FNYEAQ. The CDR3 loop spans 15 amino acids. The germline V and J ends were trimmed by 2 bases and 2 bases, with 12 bases remaining between them.